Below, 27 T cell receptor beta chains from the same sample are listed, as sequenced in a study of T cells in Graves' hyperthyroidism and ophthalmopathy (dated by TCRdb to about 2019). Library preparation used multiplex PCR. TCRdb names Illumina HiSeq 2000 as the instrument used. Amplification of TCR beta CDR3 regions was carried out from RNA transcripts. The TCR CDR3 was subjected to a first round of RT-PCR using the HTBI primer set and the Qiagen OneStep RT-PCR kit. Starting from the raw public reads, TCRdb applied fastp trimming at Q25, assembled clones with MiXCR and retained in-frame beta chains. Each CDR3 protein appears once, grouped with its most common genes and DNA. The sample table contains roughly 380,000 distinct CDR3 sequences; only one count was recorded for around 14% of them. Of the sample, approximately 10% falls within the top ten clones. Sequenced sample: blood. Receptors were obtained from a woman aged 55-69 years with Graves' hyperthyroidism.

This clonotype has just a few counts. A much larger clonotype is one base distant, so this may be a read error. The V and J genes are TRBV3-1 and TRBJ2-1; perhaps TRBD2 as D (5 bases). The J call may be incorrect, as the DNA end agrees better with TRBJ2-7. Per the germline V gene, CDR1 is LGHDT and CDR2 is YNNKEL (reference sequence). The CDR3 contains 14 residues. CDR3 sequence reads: CASSQDPSGNEQYF. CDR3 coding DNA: TGTGCCAGCAGCCAAGATCCGAGCGGCAATGAGCAGTACTTC.

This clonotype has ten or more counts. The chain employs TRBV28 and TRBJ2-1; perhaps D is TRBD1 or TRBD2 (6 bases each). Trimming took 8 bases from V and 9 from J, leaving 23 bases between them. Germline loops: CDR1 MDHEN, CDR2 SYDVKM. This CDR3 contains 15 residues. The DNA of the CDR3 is TGTGCCAGCGCACCTGGGGGGCCTACGGGGGTTGAGCAGTTCTTC. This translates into CASAPGGPTGVEQFF.

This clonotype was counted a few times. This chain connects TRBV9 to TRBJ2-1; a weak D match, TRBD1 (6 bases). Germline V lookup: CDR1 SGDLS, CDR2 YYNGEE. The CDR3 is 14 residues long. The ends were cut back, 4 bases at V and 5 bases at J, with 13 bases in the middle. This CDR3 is CASSQTGSHNEQFF. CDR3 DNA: TGTGCCAGCAGCCAAACAGGGAGCCACAATGAGCAGTTCTTC. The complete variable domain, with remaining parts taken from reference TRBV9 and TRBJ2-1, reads DSGVTQTPKHLITATGQRVTLRCSPRSGDLSVYWYQQSLDQGLQFLIQYYNGEERAKGNILERFSAQQFPDLHSELNLSSLELGDSALYFCASSQTGSHNEQFFGPGTRLTVL.

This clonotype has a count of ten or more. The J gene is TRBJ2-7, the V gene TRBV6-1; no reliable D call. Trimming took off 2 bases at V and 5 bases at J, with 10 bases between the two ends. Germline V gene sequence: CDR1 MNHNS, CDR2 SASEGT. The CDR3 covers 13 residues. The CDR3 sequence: CASSESLIHEQYF. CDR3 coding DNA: TGTGCCAGCAGTGAATCACTAATCCACGAGCAGTACTTC.

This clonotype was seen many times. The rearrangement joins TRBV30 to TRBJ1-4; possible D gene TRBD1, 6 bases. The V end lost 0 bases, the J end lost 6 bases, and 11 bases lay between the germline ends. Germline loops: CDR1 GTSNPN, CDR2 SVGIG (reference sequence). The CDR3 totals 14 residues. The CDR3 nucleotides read TGTGCCTGGAGTGTACGGGACATCCATGAAAAACTGTTTTTT. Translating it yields CAWSVRDIHEKLFF.

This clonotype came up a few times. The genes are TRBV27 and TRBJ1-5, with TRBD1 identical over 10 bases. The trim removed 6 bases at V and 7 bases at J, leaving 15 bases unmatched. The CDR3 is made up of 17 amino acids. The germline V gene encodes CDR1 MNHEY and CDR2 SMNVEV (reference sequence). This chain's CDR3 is CASSKWDQTGGEQPQHF. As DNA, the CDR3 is TGTGCCAGCAGCAAATGGGACCAGACAGGGGGCGAACAGCCCCAGCATTTT.

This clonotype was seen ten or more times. DNA of the CDR3: TGTGCCAGCAGCTTAGCGAGACAAGACTACGAGCAGTACTTC. It codes for CASSLARQDYEQYF. The chain has TRBV7-8 and TRBJ2-7, with D hard to call. There are 14 residues in the CDR3. Trimming took off 0 bases at V and 3 bases at J, with 9 bases between the two ends. Germline CDR1 and CDR2: SGHVS and FQNEAQ.

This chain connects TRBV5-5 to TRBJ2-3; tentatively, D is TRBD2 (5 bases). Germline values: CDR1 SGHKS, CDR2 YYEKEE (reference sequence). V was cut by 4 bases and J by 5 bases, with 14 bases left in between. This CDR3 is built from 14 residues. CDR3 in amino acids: CASSRPIGKDTQYF. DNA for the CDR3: TGTGCCAGCAGCCGACCGATCGGGAAAGATACGCAGTATTTT. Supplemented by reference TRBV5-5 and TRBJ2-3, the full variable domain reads DAGVTQSPTHLIKTRGQQVTLRCSPISGHKSVSWYQQVLGQGPQFIFQYYEKEERGRGNFPDRFSARQFPNYSSELNVNALLLGDSALYLCASSRPIGKDTQYFGPGTRLTVL.

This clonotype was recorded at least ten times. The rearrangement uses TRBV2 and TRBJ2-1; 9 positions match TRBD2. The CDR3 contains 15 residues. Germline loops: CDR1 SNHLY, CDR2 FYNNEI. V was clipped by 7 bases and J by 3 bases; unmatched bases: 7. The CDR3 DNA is TGTGCCAGCACCCCCGGGACTAGCAGCTACAATGAGCAGTTCTTC. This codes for CASTPGTSSYNEQFF. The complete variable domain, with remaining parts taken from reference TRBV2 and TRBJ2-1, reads EPEVTQTPSHQVTQMGQEVILRCVPISNHLYFYWYRQILGQKVEFLVSFYNNEISEKSEIFDDQFSVERPDGSNFTLKIRSTKLEDSAMYFCASTPGTSSYNEQFFGPGTRLTVL.

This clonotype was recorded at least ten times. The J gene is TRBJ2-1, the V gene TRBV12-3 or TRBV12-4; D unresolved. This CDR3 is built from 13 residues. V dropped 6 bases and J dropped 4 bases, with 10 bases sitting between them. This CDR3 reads CASRDPIYNEQFF. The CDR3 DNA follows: TGTGCCAGCAGGGACCCGATATACAATGAGCAGTTCTTC.

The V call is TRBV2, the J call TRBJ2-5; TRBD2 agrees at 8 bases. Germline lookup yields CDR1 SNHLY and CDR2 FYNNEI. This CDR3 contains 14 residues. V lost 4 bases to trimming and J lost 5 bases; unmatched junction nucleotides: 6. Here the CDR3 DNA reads TGTGCCAGCAGTGGGAGCGGGAGTGGGGAGACCCAGTACTTC. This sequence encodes CASSGSGSGETQYF. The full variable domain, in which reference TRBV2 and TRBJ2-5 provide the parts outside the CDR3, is EPEVTQTPSHQVTQMGQEVILRCVPISNHLYFYWYRQILGQKVEFLVSFYNNEISEKSEIFDDQFSVERPDGSNFTLKIRSTKLEDSAMYFCASSGSGSGETQYFGPGTRLLVL.

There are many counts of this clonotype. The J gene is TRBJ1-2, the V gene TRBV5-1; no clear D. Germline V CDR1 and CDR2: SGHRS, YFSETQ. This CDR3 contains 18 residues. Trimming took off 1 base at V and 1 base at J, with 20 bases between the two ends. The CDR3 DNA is TGCGCCAGCAGCTTGAGTGGGTCAAAAGGGAGATTTAACTATGGCTACACCTTC. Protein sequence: CASSLSGSKGRFNYGYTF.

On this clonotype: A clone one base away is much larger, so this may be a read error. CDR3 nucleotides: TGTGCCAGCCCACCACGTTGGGGTCAGGAGCAGTACTTC. Its protein product is CASPPRWGQEQYF. The V and J genes are TRBV18 and TRBJ2-7; no reliable D call. CDR1 and CDR2 (germline): KGHSH, LQKENI. This CDR3 has 13 residues.

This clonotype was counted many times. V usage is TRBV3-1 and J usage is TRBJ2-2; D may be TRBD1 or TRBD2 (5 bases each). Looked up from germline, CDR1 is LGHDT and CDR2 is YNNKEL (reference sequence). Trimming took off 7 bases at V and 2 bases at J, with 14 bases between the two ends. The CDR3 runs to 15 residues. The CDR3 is CASNSRGVNTGELFF. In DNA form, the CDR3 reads TGTGCCAGCAATTCAAGAGGGGTCAACACCGGGGAGCTGTTTTTT.

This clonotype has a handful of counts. The CDR3 is CASRITRTGMGHEQFF. The DNA of the CDR3 is TGTGCCAGTAGAATAACAAGGACAGGGATGGGGCATGAGCAGTTCTTC. The chain links TRBV19 to TRBJ2-1; 8 nucleotides match TRBD1. Germline CDR1 LNHDA, CDR2 SQIVND (reference sequence). This CDR3 comprises 16 residues. J lost 8 bases, V lost 6 bases, and 15 bases had no gene match.

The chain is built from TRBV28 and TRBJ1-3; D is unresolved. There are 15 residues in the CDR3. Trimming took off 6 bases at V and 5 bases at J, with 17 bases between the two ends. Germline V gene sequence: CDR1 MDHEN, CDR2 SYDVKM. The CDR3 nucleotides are TGTGCCAGCAGCGCCCGGAGGGATTGGAGAAACACCATATATTTT. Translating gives CASSARRDWRNTIYF.

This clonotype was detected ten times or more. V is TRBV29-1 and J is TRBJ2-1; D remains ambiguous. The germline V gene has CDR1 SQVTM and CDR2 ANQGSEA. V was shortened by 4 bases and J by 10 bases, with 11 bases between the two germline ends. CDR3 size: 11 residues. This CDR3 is CSVGLSGEQFF. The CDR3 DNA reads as TGCAGCGTTGGTCTTAGTGGGGAGCAGTTCTTC.

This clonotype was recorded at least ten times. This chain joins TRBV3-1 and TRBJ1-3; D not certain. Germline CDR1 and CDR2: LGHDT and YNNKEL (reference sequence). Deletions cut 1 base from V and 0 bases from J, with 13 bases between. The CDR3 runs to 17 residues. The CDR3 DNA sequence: TGTGCCAGCAGCCAAGGCAGGAAGGATCGCTCTGGAAACACCATATATTTT. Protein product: CASSQGRKDRSGNTIYF.

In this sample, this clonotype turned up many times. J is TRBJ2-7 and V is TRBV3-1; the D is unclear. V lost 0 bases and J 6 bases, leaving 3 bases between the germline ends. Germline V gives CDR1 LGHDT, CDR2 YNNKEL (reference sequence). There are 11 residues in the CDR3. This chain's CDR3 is CASSQDAEQYF. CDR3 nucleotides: TGTGCCAGCAGCCAAGATGCCGAGCAGTACTTC.

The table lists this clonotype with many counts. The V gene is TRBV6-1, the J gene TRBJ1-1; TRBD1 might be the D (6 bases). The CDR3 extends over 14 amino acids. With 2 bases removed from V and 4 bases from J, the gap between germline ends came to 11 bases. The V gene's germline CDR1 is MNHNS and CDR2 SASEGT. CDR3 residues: CASSERGGTTEAFF. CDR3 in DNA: TGTGCCAGCAGTGAACGAGGGGGGACCACTGAAGCTTTCTTT.

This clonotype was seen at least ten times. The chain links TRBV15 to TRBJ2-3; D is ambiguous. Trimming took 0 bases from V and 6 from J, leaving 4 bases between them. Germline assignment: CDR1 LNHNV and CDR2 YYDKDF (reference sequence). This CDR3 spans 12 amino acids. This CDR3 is CATSRDWDTQYF. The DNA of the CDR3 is TGTGCCACCAGCAGAGATTGGGATACGCAGTATTTT.

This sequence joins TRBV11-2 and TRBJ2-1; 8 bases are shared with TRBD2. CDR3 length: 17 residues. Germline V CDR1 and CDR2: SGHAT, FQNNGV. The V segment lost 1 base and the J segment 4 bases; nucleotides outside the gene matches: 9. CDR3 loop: CASSLVGTRTYYNEQFF. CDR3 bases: TGTGCCAGCAGCTTAGTAGGGACTAGAACCTATTACAATGAGCAGTTCTTC.

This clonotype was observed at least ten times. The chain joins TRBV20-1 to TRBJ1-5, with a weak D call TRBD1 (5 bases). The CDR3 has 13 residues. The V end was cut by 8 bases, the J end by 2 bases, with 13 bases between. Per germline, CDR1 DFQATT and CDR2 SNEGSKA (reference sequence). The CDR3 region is CSFGQGGNQPQHF. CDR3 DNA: TGCAGTTTTGGGCAGGGCGGCAATCAGCCCCAGCATTTT.

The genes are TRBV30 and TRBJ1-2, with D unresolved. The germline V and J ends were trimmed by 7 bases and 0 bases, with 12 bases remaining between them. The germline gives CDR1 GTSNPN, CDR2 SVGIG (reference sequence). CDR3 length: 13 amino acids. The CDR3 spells CASPGVANYGYTF. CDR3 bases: TGTGCCTCGCCCGGTGTAGCTAACTATGGCTACACCTTC.

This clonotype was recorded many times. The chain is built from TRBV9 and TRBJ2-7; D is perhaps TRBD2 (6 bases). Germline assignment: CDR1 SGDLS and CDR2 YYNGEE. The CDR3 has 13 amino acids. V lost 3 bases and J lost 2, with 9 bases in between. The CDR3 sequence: CASSEPGAYEQYF. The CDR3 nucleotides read TGTGCCAGCAGCGAGCCGGGGGCCTACGAGCAGTACTTC. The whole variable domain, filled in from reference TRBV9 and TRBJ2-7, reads DSGVTQTPKHLITATGQRVTLRCSPRSGDLSVYWYQQSLDQGLQFLIQYYNGEERAKGNILERFSAQQFPDLHSELNLSSLELGDSALYFCASSEPGAYEQYFGPGTRLTVT.

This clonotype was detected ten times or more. The CDR3 is CASSFSAFPNTEAFF. Written as DNA, the CDR3 is TGTGCCAGCAGTTTTTCCGCATTTCCGAACACTGAAGCTTTCTTT. V gene TRBV12-3 or TRBV12-4 combines with J gene TRBJ1-1; D is undetermined. V lost 3 bases and J lost 1, with 12 bases in between. CDR3 length: 15 amino acids.

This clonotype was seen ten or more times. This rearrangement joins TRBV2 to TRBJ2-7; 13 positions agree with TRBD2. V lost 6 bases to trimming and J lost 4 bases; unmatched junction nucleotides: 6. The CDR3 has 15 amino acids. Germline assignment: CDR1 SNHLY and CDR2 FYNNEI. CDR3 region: CASRDWTSGSYEQYF. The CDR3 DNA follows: TGTGCCAGCAGGGATTGGACTAGCGGGAGTTACGAGCAGTACTTC.